What follows are 28 T cell receptor beta chains derived from one specimen sequenced in a study of shared clonotypes between healthy human individuals. TCRdb keeps only in-frame clones here, not all; method: immunoSEQ multiplex PCR. The table has approximately 2.5 million clones, roughly 93% seen once. The sequencing sample was made of naive CD4+ T cells from PBMCs. Regarding subset: CD45RA+ positively selected. These receptors originate from a young man in good health. Some clones in this sample may be carry-over from other donors' samples.

The V gene is TRBV11-2, the J gene TRBJ2-7; 9 bases align to TRBD2. This CDR3 is built from 17 residues. CDR1 is SGHAT and CDR2 is FQNNGV in the germline V gene. Trimming removed 4 bases from V and 0 bases from J; junction bases left unmatched: 10. Here the CDR3 DNA reads TGTGCCAGCAGCTCGTTCGTGACTAGCGGCCCCTCCTACGAGCAGTACTTC. Translating gives CASSSFVTSGPSYEQYF.

This clone was observed once. This chain connects TRBV19 to TRBJ2-2, with D perhaps matching TRBD1 (6 bases). The CDR3 has 15 amino acids. V gave up 3 bases and J gave up 3 bases, with 11 bases separating them. Germline loops: CDR1 LNHDA, CDR2 SQIVND (reference sequence). CDR3 sequence: CASSISGAYTGELFF. For the CDR3, the DNA is TGTGCCAGTAGTATCTCAGGGGCATACACCGGGGAGCTGTTTTTT.

The J gene is TRBJ1-2, the V gene TRBV28; D unclear. Germline lookup yields CDR1 MDHEN and CDR2 SYDVKM. Between the trimmed V and J ends, which lost 6 bases and 4 bases, there was a span of 15 bases. The CDR3 runs 14 residues. The CDR3 DNA reads as TGTGCCAGCAGACCCCGGACGGATGTCTATGGCTACACCTTC. It yields the protein CASRPRTDVYGYTF.

The chain uses TRBV14 and TRBJ2-7, with TRBD2 matching 9 bases. The germline V gene has CDR1 SGHDN and CDR2 FVKESK. The CDR3 contains 15 residues. V trimming: 2 bases; J trimming: 6 bases; junction bases outside the gene matches: 8. The CDR3 loop is CASSQRAGGPSEQYF. The CDR3 DNA reads as TGTGCCAGCAGCCAACGCGCGGGAGGGCCCTCCGAGCAGTACTTC.

The chain uses TRBV20-1 and TRBJ2-1; D unresolved. The V and J ends lost 1 base and 10 bases respectively, with 8 bases between them. Per germline, CDR1 DFQATT and CDR2 SNEGSKA (reference sequence). This CDR3 region has 11 residues. CDR3 nucleotide sequence: TGCAGTGCTAGAGGACCCGGAGAGCAGTTCTTC. It yields the protein CSARGPGEQFF.

Here the CDR3 DNA reads TGTGCCAGCAGTAAAAAAGAGGTGGTGGCCGGCTACACCTTC. Translated, it gives CASSKKEVVAGYTF. The rearrangement links TRBV28 to TRBJ1-2; D is undetermined. This CDR3 has 14 amino acids. The germline V gene has CDR1 MDHEN and CDR2 SYDVKM. V was cut by 5 bases and J by 8 bases, with 18 bases left in between.

The chain employs TRBV5-1 and TRBJ2-1; 9 nucleotides align to TRBD2. The V gene end was trimmed by 0 bases and the J gene end by 1 base; junction bases not matched to a gene: 8. The CDR3 is 18 residues long. Germline-derived CDR1 and CDR2 are SGHRS and YFSETQ. This CDR3 is CASSLAFSGSGSYNEQFF. For the CDR3, the DNA is TGCGCCAGCAGCTTGGCCTTTAGCGGGAGTGGGTCCTACAATGAGCAGTTCTTC.

V is TRBV7-2 and J is TRBJ2-1; no reliable D call. This CDR3 is built from 14 residues. Trimming cost V 6 bases and J 9 bases, with 18 bases left between them. The V gene's germline CDR1 is SGHTA and CDR2 FQGNSA. CDR3 residues: CASRPGPSIGEQFF. CDR3 DNA sequence: TGTGCCAGCAGACCGGGCCCCTCCATCGGTGAGCAGTTCTTC.

The chain employs TRBV9 and TRBJ1-1, with D perhaps matching TRBD1 (5 bases). The V gene's germline CDR1 is SGDLS and CDR2 YYNGEE. There are 13 residues in the CDR3. With 4 bases removed from V and 5 bases from J, the gap between germline ends came to 12 bases. CDR3: CASSQRQRTEAFF. The CDR3 DNA reads as TGTGCCAGCAGCCAAAGACAGAGAACTGAAGCTTTCTTT. Full variable domain (rest looked up from reference TRBV9 and TRBJ1-1): DSGVTQTPKHLITATGQRVTLRCSPRSGDLSVYWYQQSLDQGLQFLIQYYNGEERAKGNILERFSAQQFPDLHSELNLSSLELGDSALYFCASSQRQRTEAFFGQGTRLTVV.

This clone appeared a few times. The chain employs TRBV5-1 and TRBJ1-3; 12 bases are a match to TRBD1. Germline CDR1 reads SGHRS; CDR2 reads YFSETQ. This CDR3 has 15 residues. V trimming: 4 bases; J trimming: 9 bases; junction bases outside the gene matches: 8. CDR3 residues: CASSPGTGGASTIYF. In DNA, the CDR3 is TGCGCCAGCAGCCCCGGGACAGGGGGCGCGAGCACCATATATTTT.

This clone was detected only once. V is TRBV7-3 and J is TRBJ2-5; TRBD2 might be the D (5 bases). Per germline, CDR1 SGHTA and CDR2 FQGTGA. There are 15 residues in the CDR3. V lost 5 bases, J lost 4 bases, and 17 bases lay in between. The CDR3 DNA sequence: TGTGCCAGCAGCACGCAACCGGGGAGTAGAGAGACCCAGTACTTC. It translates to CASSTQPGSRETQYF.

The genes are TRBV7-9 and TRBJ2-5, with D hard to call. Trimming left V 5 bases short and J 6 bases short, with 22 bases between. The CDR3 has 16 amino acids. Germline V gene lookup returns CDR1 SEHNR and CDR2 FQNEAQ (reference sequence). For the CDR3, the DNA is TGTGCCAGCAGCCACTCGGTTGATAGCATCAGCAAGACCCAGTACTTC. Its protein is CASSHSVDSISKTQYF.

The V gene is TRBV7-8, the J gene TRBJ1-5, with D hard to call. This CDR3 is 16 amino acids long. Germline lookup yields CDR1 SGHVS and CDR2 FQNEAQ. V lost 5 bases and J lost 4, with 18 bases in between. CDR3 in amino acids: CASSLPPRTANQPQHF. CDR3 sequence (DNA): TGTGCCAGCAGCCTACCGCCCCGGACGGCTAATCAGCCCCAGCATTTT.

Notes on this clone: The same CDR3 arises from other DNA sequences in this sample as well. The rearrangement uses TRBV28 and TRBJ2-7; D possibly corresponds to TRBD2 (5 bases). The germline V and J ends were trimmed by 3 bases and 4 bases, with 7 bases remaining between them. Germline loops: CDR1 MDHEN, CDR2 SYDVKM. The CDR3 extends over 12 amino acids. The CDR3 DNA follows: TGTGCCAGCAGTTTGAGGAGGTACGAGCAGTACTTC. As protein: CASSLRRYEQYF.

This chain joins TRBV28 and TRBJ2-7; 8 bases are a match to TRBD1. From germline, CDR1 is MDHEN and CDR2 SYDVKM. The V gene end was trimmed by 3 bases and the J gene end by 2 bases; junction bases not matched to a gene: 6. The CDR3 length is 15 residues. CDR3 amino acids: CASSFLQGAPYEQYF. The CDR3 nucleotides read TGTGCCAGCAGTTTTCTCCAGGGGGCACCCTACGAGCAGTACTTC.

This clone appeared once. The chain joins TRBV6-1 to TRBJ2-7, with D perhaps matching TRBD1 or TRBD2 (5 bases each). The V and J ends lost 11 bases and 3 bases respectively, with 17 bases between them. CDR3 length: 13 amino acids. Germline loops: CDR1 MNHNS, CDR2 SASEGT. Here the CDR3 DNA reads TGTGCCCTCGCCCGGGACCTCCTCTACGAGCAGTACTTC. The encoded protein is CALARDLLYEQYF.

V is TRBV7-8 and J is TRBJ2-5; 8 nucleotides agree with TRBD2. Germline loops: CDR1 SGHVS, CDR2 FQNEAQ. J was trimmed by 3 bases and V by 3 bases; bases with no gene match: 0. This CDR3 has 13 amino acids. CDR3 nucleotides: TGTGCCAGCAGCTTCGGGAGGGAAGAGACCCAGTACTTC. It translates to CASSFGREETQYF.

This clone was detected once. This rearrangement joins TRBV29-1 to TRBJ2-7; D ambiguous. In germline, CDR1 is SQVTM, CDR2 ANQGSEA. Trimming cost V 7 bases and J 2 bases, with 9 bases left between them. The CDR3 sequence is 11 residues long. The CDR3 DNA follows: TGCAGCGGGGGATCAACCTACGAGCAGTACTTC. Its translation is CSGGSTYEQYF.

This chain uses TRBV19 with TRBJ2-3; D may be TRBD2 (6 bases). Germline V gene lookup returns CDR1 LNHDA and CDR2 SQIVND (reference sequence). V was trimmed by 3 bases and J by 2 bases, leaving 12 bases between them. CDR3 length equals 15 residues. The CDR3, as DNA: TGTGCCAGTAGTATTTCCCGGGGGACCACAGATACGCAGTATTTT. As protein: CASSISRGTTDTQYF.

A few counts support this clone. The chain combines TRBV7-9 with TRBJ1-3; D uncertain. The CDR3 runs to 15 residues. From germline, CDR1 is SEHNR and CDR2 FQNEAQ (reference sequence). Trimming left V 5 bases short and J 0 bases short, with 11 bases between. DNA for the CDR3: TGTGCCAGCAGCCCAAACACTGTCTCTGGAAACACCATATATTTT. Protein: CASSPNTVSGNTIYF.

The CDR3 sequence is CASSYAQKAFF. For the CDR3, the DNA is TGTGCCAGCAGTTACGCCCAAAAAGCTTTCTTT. V and J are TRBV6-5 and TRBJ1-1; D gene unclear. The V gene's germline CDR1 is MNHEY and CDR2 SVGAGI. The CDR3 loop spans 11 amino acids. V lost 2 bases and J 9 bases, leaving 7 bases between the germline ends.

The gene calls are TRBV10-3 and TRBJ2-5; D remains ambiguous. The CDR3 runs 14 residues. V shed 7 bases and J shed 2 bases, with 14 bases lying between them. The V gene's germline CDR1 is ENHRY and CDR2 SYGVKD. CDR3 DNA: TGTGCCATCAAGGGTGGGCAGGAGCAAGAGACCCAGTACTTC. Amino acid sequence: CAIKGGQEQETQYF.

This clone was observed once. The chain employs TRBV27 and TRBJ2-7, with unresolved D. With 2 bases removed from V and 4 bases from J, the gap between germline ends came to 15 bases. Germline CDR1 is MNHEY and CDR2 is SMNVEV (reference sequence). The CDR3 totals 15 residues. The CDR3 region has the DNA TGTGCCAGCAGTTTACAAGATCCCGGGCCTTACGAGCAGTACTTC. It specifies CASSLQDPGPYEQYF.

The V gene is TRBV4-2, the J gene TRBJ2-5; weak D call: TRBD2 (6 bases). TRBJ2-7 matches the DNA end more closely, so the J call is doubtful. The CDR3 totals 15 residues. Looked up from germline, CDR1 is LGHNA and CDR2 is YNFKEQ. The CDR3 bases are TGTGCCAGCAGGCATACGGTGGGGGGAAACTACGAGCAGTACTTC. This encodes CASRHTVGGNYEQYF.

This chain connects TRBV6-5 to TRBJ1-4; D may be TRBD1 (5 bases). Trimming shortened V by 2 bases and J by 0 bases, and 10 bases separated the two germline ends. This CDR3 region has 16 residues. CDR1 is MNHEY and CDR2 is SVGAGI in the germline V gene. As DNA, the CDR3 is TGTGCCAGCAGTTACAGGGGCCGGGCAACTAATGAAAAACTGTTTTTT. It codes for CASSYRGRATNEKLFF.

The CDR3 sequence: CASSIGSRGSKNIQYF. The CDR3 DNA follows: TGTGCCAGTAGTATAGGAAGCAGGGGGAGCAAAAACATTCAGTACTTC. The V call is TRBV19, the J call TRBJ2-4; TRBD1 matches 7 bases. J lost 3 bases, V lost 1 base, and 6 bases had no gene match. CDR3 length equals 16 residues. Per the germline V gene, CDR1 is LNHDA and CDR2 is SQIVND (reference sequence).

The chain carries TRBV6-1 and TRBJ2-7, with D hard to call. The V end lost 3 bases, the J end lost 2 bases, and 8 bases lay between the germline ends. Germline CDR1 is MNHNS and CDR2 is SASEGT. CDR3 length equals 13 residues. Here the CDR3 reads CASSEVTPYEQYF. Written as DNA, the CDR3 is TGTGCCAGCAGTGAGGTGACGCCCTACGAGCAGTACTTC.

The chain couples TRBV11-2 to TRBJ1-5, with a tentative D call TRBD1 (6 bases). CDR1 is SGHAT, CDR2 FQNNGV, per germline. The CDR3 is 15 amino acids. Trimming shortened V by 2 bases and J by 4 bases, and 12 bases separated the two germline ends. CDR3 DNA sequence: TGTGCCAGCAGCTTATTACAGGGTGGGAATCAGCCCCAGCATTTT. It is translated as CASSLLQGGNQPQHF.